The 9 T cell receptor beta chains below come from one sample, sequenced in a study of identical twins. TCRdb reprocessed the 5' RACE reads with MiXCR, giving one entry per CDR3 protein. The sample contains 500,000 to 650,000 distinct CDR3 sequences, roughly 6.6% of which appear only once. This same sample was also part of a study on yellow fever vaccine responses in identical twins.

The sequenced sample consisted of PBMCs. These receptors originate from a woman between 18 and 29 years old in good health.

This clonotype was observed a few times. J is TRBJ2-1 and V is TRBV7-8, with TRBD2 matching 7 bases. The CDR3 extends over 15 amino acids. Per the germline V gene, CDR1 is SGHVS and CDR2 is FQNEAQ. J lost 8 bases, V lost 2 bases, and 9 bases had no gene match. CDR3 amino acids: CASSLILAGSYEQFF. The CDR3 DNA reads as TGTGCCAGCAGCTTAATCTTAGCGGGCTCGTATGAGCAGTTCTTC.

The table lists this clonotype with a few counts. This rearrangement joins TRBV5-1 to TRBJ2-1; D gene unclear. The V gene's germline CDR1 is SGHRS and CDR2 YFSETQ. The CDR3 length is 13 residues. The V end lost 4 bases, the J end lost 4 bases, and 9 bases lay between the germline ends. For the CDR3, the DNA is TGCGCCAGCAGCACGATTACATACAATGAGCAGTTCTTC. It translates to CASSTITYNEQFF. Supplemented by reference TRBV5-1 and TRBJ2-1, the full variable domain reads KAGVTQTPRYLIKTRGQQVTLSCSPISGHRSVSWYQQTPGQGLQFLFEYFSETQRNKGNFPGRFSGRQFSNSRSEMNVSTLELGDSALYLCASSTITYNEQFFGPGTRLTVL.

The CDR3 loop reads CASSLGSWDRTYEQYF. CDR3 nucleotides: TGTGCCAGCAGCTTAGGGAGCTGGGACAGAACCTACGAGCAGTACTTC. This chain links TRBV7-9 with TRBJ2-7; 7 bases align to TRBD1. Germline values: CDR1 SEHNR, CDR2 FQNEAQ (reference sequence). The V segment lost 1 base and the J segment 2 bases; nucleotides outside the gene matches: 8. This CDR3 is built from 16 residues.

There are many counts of this clonotype. This rearrangement joins TRBV4-1 to TRBJ2-7; 8 positions match TRBD1. V lost 1 base, J lost 4 bases, and 9 bases stayed unmatched. This CDR3 is 16 amino acids long. Germline CDR1 MGHRA, CDR2 YSYEKL. This CDR3 reads CASSQVVGTGGYEQYF. The CDR3 coding sequence is TGCGCCAGCAGCCAAGTGGTAGGAACAGGGGGATACGAGCAGTACTTC.

This clonotype was detected ten times or more. The V call is TRBV5-1, the J call TRBJ2-3; 12 bases align to TRBD2. V was clipped by 4 bases and J by 2 bases; unmatched bases: 5. The CDR3 contains 16 residues. In germline, CDR1 is SGHRS, CDR2 YFSETQ. CDR3 coding DNA: TGCGCCAGCAGCCAAACTAGCGGGAGGTCCACAGATACGCAGTATTTT. It yields the protein CASSQTSGRSTDTQYF.

This clonotype has just a few counts. V is TRBV11-2 and J is TRBJ2-7, with TRBD1 identical over 8 bases. Looked up from germline, CDR1 is SGHAT and CDR2 is FQNNGV. The junction had 10 bases not matched to a gene; V was cut back by 4 bases and J by 2 bases. This CDR3 is built from 16 residues. The CDR3 protein is CASSSPRDRSPYEQYF. CDR3 bases: TGTGCCAGCAGCTCGCCCCGGGACAGGTCCCCCTACGAGCAGTACTTC. The full variable domain, its missing parts supplied by reference TRBV11-2 and TRBJ2-7, is EAGVAQSPRYKIIEKRQSVAFWCNPISGHATLYWYQQILGQGPKLLIQFQNNGVVDDSQLPKDRFSAERLKGVDSTLKIQPAKLEDSAVYLCASSSPRDRSPYEQYFGPGTRLTVT.

This clonotype was seen at least ten times. The chain links TRBV29-1 to TRBJ2-1, with D tentatively TRBD2 (6 bases). Deletions cut 7 bases from V and 7 bases from J, with 17 bases between. The CDR3 is 13 amino acids. The germline gives CDR1 SQVTM, CDR2 ANQGSEA. In nucleotides, the CDR3 is TGCAGCGCGGTAGGAGGGTCTTCGAATGAGCAGTTCTTC. Protein: CSAVGGSSNEQFF.

The V and J genes are TRBV5-1 and TRBJ2-5; D gene ambiguous. Looked up from germline, CDR1 is SGHRS and CDR2 is YFSETQ. The CDR3 runs to 12 residues. The germline V and J ends were trimmed by 4 bases and 7 bases, with 11 bases remaining between them. CDR3 nucleotide sequence: TGCGCCAGCAGCACACGCACTGGGACCCAGTACTTC. The encoded protein is CASSTRTGTQYF. Using reference TRBV5-1 and TRBJ2-5 for the parts outside the CDR3, the full variable domain is KAGVTQTPRYLIKTRGQQVTLSCSPISGHRSVSWYQQTPGQGLQFLFEYFSETQRNKGNFPGRFSGRQFSNSRSEMNVSTLELGDSALYLCASSTRTGTQYFGPGTRLLVL.

This clonotype has a count of ten or more. The chain combines TRBV19 with TRBJ1-4, with TRBD1 matching over 7 bases. This CDR3 spans 15 amino acids. CDR1 is LNHDA and CDR2 is SQIVND in the germline V gene (reference sequence). The V and J ends lost 6 bases and 0 bases, in that order; junction bases with no gene match: 4. CDR3 protein: CASSLQGATNEKLFF. Here the CDR3 DNA reads TGTGCCAGTAGCCTCCAGGGGGCAACTAATGAAAAACTGTTTTTT.